The 9 T cell receptor beta chains listed next were all sequenced from one sample in a study of regulatory T cells in long-lasting Graves disease. As to time point: persistent/refractory GD, antithyroid drugs over 5 years with positive TRAb. The authors made the TCR library using RNA they extracted from PBMCs. Construction of the TCR beta libraries employed iRepertoire HTBI primers in conjunction with Arm-PCR of CDR3 regions. TCRdb independently ran MiXCR on the multiplex PCR reads; one entry per CDR3 protein. The data show a few hundred thousand distinct CDR3 sequences, under 25% seen once. Sequences were derived from peripheral blood mononuclear cells (PBMCs), sampled when the disease was refractory, from a patient treated with antithyroid drugs. Source of these receptors: a female donor with Graves disease.

As to this clonotype: A read error may produce the germline difference seen at one junction end. The V gene is TRBV12-3 or TRBV12-4, the J gene TRBJ2-2, with D possibly being TRBD1 (6 bases). This CDR3 has 14 residues. CDR3 in DNA: TGTGCCAGCAGACAGGGTCCGTACACCGGGGAGCTGTCTTTT. This translates into CASRQGPYTGELSF.

This clonotype was seen repeatedly, ten times or more. The chain uses TRBV7-9 and TRBJ1-6; weak D call: TRBD1 (5 bases). Looked up from germline, CDR1 is SEHNR and CDR2 is FQNEAQ (reference sequence). Deletions cut 5 bases from V and 7 bases from J, with 15 bases between. This CDR3 is built from 15 residues. CDR3 region: CASSTGGEGNSPLHF. The CDR3 nucleotides read TGTGCCAGCAGCACTGGGGGGGAAGGGAATTCACCCCTCCACTTT.

This clonotype was recorded at least ten times. The chain employs TRBV10-3 and TRBJ2-2; 9 nucleotides line up with TRBD1. The trim removed 6 bases at V and 8 bases at J, leaving 10 bases unmatched. Germline CDR1 ENHRY, CDR2 SYGVKD. This CDR3 spans 15 amino acids. This CDR3 is CAIRYRDRDAGELFF. As DNA, the CDR3 is TGTGCCATCAGATACCGGGACAGGGACGCGGGGGAGCTGTTTTTT.

Concerning this clonotype itself: With a much larger clone just one base away, this may be a read error. The CDR3 does not close with the conserved phenylalanine or tryptophan, likely indicating a read error. The V and J genes are TRBV27 and TRBJ2-7, with D tentatively TRBD2 (6 bases). This CDR3 is 15 amino acids long. Germline V lookup: CDR1 MNHEY, CDR2 SMNVEV (reference sequence). Between the trimmed V and J ends, which lost 6 bases and 4 bases, there was a span of 19 bases. The CDR3 DNA is TGTGCCAGCAGCTGGTCAGGCGGGGAAGGGTACGAGCAGTACCTC. Amino acids: CASSWSGGEGYEQYL.

The chain links TRBV5-1 to TRBJ2-6, with TRBD1 matching over 10 bases. Germline CDR1 SGHRS, CDR2 YFSETQ. The junction had 7 bases not matched to a gene; V was cut back by 5 bases and J by 2 bases. The CDR3 loop spans 17 amino acids. The CDR3 DNA is TGCGCCAGCAGGGTCGGGACAGGGGTAGCTGGGGCCAACGTCCTGACTTTC. Protein sequence: CASRVGTGVAGANVLTF.

Remarks on this clonotype: A much larger clone sits a single nucleotide away, making a read error possible. The chain uses TRBV30 and TRBJ2-7; 10 nucleotides match TRBD1. V lost 8 bases and J lost 5; bases outside the gene matches: 9. Germline CDR1 is GTSNPN and CDR2 is SVGIG (reference sequence). CDR3 length: 13 residues. The CDR3 DNA follows: TGTGCCCGCCCCAGGGACAGGGGCGACGAGCAGTACTTC. Amino acid sequence: CARPRDRGDEQYF. The variable domain in full, with the rest retrieved from reference TRBV30 and TRBJ2-7, is SQTIHQWPATLVQPVGSPLSLECTVEGTSNPNLYWYRQAAGRGLQLLFYSVGIGQISSEVPQNLSASRPQDRQFILSSKKLLLSDSGFYLCARPRDRGDEQYFGPGTRLTVT.

This clonotype was counted ten times or more. This chain joins TRBV20-1 and TRBJ2-5, with D possibly TRBD2 on 5 matching bases. The CDR3 runs to 13 residues. V was trimmed by 3 bases and J by 1 base, leaving 9 bases between them. Germline loops: CDR1 DFQATT, CDR2 SNEGSKA (reference sequence). The CDR3 DNA sequence: TGCAGTGCTAGTTCGGCGGGCCAAGAGACCCAGTACTTC. Its translation is CSASSAGQETQYF.

The rearrangement joins TRBV29-1 to TRBJ2-2; D could derive from TRBD1 or TRBD2 (5 bases each). Germline values: CDR1 SQVTM, CDR2 ANQGSEA. Trimming removed 7 bases from V and 7 bases from J, with 13 bases in between. There are 12 residues in the CDR3. The CDR3 protein is CSAPGPDGELFF. Written as DNA, the CDR3 is TGCAGCGCCCCGGGACCGGACGGGGAGCTGTTTTTT.

V gene TRBV27 combines with J gene TRBJ2-7, with 10 bases that match TRBD2. CDR1 is MNHEY, CDR2 SMNVEV, per germline (reference sequence). This CDR3 comprises 18 residues. Trimming at V came to 5 bases and at J to 2 bases, leaving 15 bases not matched to a gene. The CDR3: CASSKGALGAGGTYEQYF. The CDR3 coding sequence is TGTGCCAGCAGTAAGGGGGCTTTGGGAGCGGGAGGGACCTACGAGCAGTACTTC.